This TCR beta chain originates from a study of blood T cell repertoires in COVID-19. Repertoires were generated with immunoSEQ multiplex PCR, while TCRdb's copy carries only in-frame clones and drops some. The data show about 58,000 clones, 78% seen once. Trimming took 4 bases from V and 4 from J, leaving 14 bases between them. The length of the CDR3 is 15 residues. From germline, CDR1 is MNHEY and CDR2 SVGEGT. The receptor was derived from a human donor in a cohort sampled during active COVID-19. The specimen sequenced was peripheral blood. This chain joins TRBV6-2 or TRBV6-3 and TRBJ2-1, with D possibly being TRBD2 (6 bases). The CDR3 sequence: CASSSLRRDYNEQFF. CDR3 nucleotide sequence: TGTGCCAGCAGTTCCTTGCGGAGGGATTACAATGAGCAGTTCTTC.